Listed here are 20 T cell receptor beta chains from one sample, sequenced in a study of vaccination and CD4 T cells after COVID-19. No cognate antigen is known for these TCRs. At the Johns Hopkins FTIC core, DNA taken from cultured CD4+ T cells was sequenced by way of the Oncomine TCR Beta short-read assay. TCRdb itself ran the PCR reads through MiXCR, one entry per CDR3 protein. The sample includes 3,500 to 4,500 distinct CDR3 sequences, under 30% of them seen just once. Treatment meaning: approximately nine-day PBMC culture with coronavirus spike peptide pools or control peptides (ViraFEST assay). Before the COVID-19 pandemic (2011-2018), CD4+ T cells were obtained from the unexposed donor. The sequenced sample consisted of CD4+ T cells from blood, cultured in vitro. The receptors derive from a human donor in good health.

This clonotype was seen a handful of times. V usage is TRBV5-1 and J usage is TRBJ1-2; D possibly corresponds to TRBD1 (6 bases). Germline-derived CDR1 and CDR2 are SGHRS and YFSETQ. V gave up 3 bases and J gave up 2 bases, with 11 bases separating them. The CDR3 length is 14 residues. CDR3 in amino acids: CASSSITGNYGYTF. The CDR3 DNA follows: TGCGCCAGCAGCTCTATTACAGGGAACTATGGCTACACCTTC.

This clonotype was observed a handful of times. CDR3 sequence: CASSRTLRGLNTEAFF. DNA for the CDR3: TGTGCCAGCAGTCGAACCCTCCGGGGTTTGAACACTGAAGCTTTCTTT. The chain uses TRBV28 and TRBJ1-1; D call uncertain. This CDR3 is built from 16 residues. CDR1 MDHEN and CDR2 SYDVKM come from the germline V gene. V lost 5 bases and J 0 bases, leaving 16 bases between the germline ends.

The chain is built from TRBV6-2 or TRBV6-3 and TRBJ1-2; 11 nucleotides line up with TRBD1. Germline CDR1 MNHEY, CDR2 SVGEGT. The junction had 4 bases not matched to a gene; V was cut back by 5 bases and J by 2 bases. The CDR3 runs 15 residues. For the CDR3, the DNA is TGTGCCAGCAGTAGGGGACAGGGGGTGAACTATGGCTACACCTTC. Translating gives CASSRGQGVNYGYTF.

This clonotype was seen more than once but under ten times. The chain joins TRBV20-1 to TRBJ1-1; TRBD1 matches at 8 bases. J gave up 12 bases and V 5 bases, and 14 bases lay outside the gene matches. The CDR3 totals 13 residues. Per germline, CDR1 DFQATT and CDR2 SNEGSKA (reference sequence). The CDR3 region is CSAEGQGHVGTFF. The CDR3 DNA sequence: TGCAGTGCTGAAGGACAGGGCCATGTTGGGACTTTCTTT.

The chain recombines TRBV7-9 with TRBJ2-1; no reliable D call. The CDR3 spans 11 residues. Trimming took 5 bases from V and 8 from J, leaving 7 bases between them. Germline lookup yields CDR1 SEHNR and CDR2 FQNEAQ (reference sequence). CDR3 DNA: TGTGCCAGCAGCCATATGGATGAGCAGTTCTTC. Translated, it gives CASSHMDEQFF.

The V and J genes are TRBV5-4 and TRBJ1-2, with D maybe TRBD1 (5 bases). The CDR3 sequence is 16 residues long. Deletions cut 3 bases from V and 3 bases from J, with 18 bases between. Germline CDR1 reads SGHNT; CDR2 reads YYREEE (reference sequence). The CDR3 here is CASSSGGGAGYYGYTF. In DNA, the CDR3 is TGTGCCAGCAGCTCTGGGGGAGGGGCGGGTTACTATGGCTACACCTTC.

The rearrangement links TRBV30 to TRBJ1-6; D is ambiguous. There are 13 residues in the CDR3. Deletions cut 4 bases from V and 7 bases from J, with 11 bases between. CDR1 is GTSNPN and CDR2 is SVGIG in the germline V gene (reference sequence). The CDR3 coding sequence is TGTGCCTGGAAGAACCGGGTGAATTCACCCCTCCACTTT. It translates to CAWKNRVNSPLHF.

This sequence joins TRBV20-1 and TRBJ1-3; the match to TRBD1 covers 9 bases. This CDR3 comprises 13 residues. From germline, CDR1 is DFQATT and CDR2 SNEGSKA (reference sequence). The V segment lost 3 bases and the J segment 3 bases; nucleotides outside the gene matches: 0. The CDR3 spells CSARTGGGNTIYF. DNA for the CDR3: TGCAGTGCTAGGACAGGGGGTGGAAACACCATATATTTT.

The chain carries TRBV5-1 and TRBJ1-6, with 9 bases that match TRBD1. V trimming: 4 bases; J trimming: 18 bases; junction bases outside the gene matches: 8. Germline V gene sequence: CDR1 SGHRS, CDR2 YFSETQ. The CDR3 is 12 residues long. The CDR3 region has the DNA TGCGCCAGCAGCCAATCCGGGACAGGGCGCCACTTT. Translation: CASSQSGTGRHF. Filled out from reference TRBV5-1 and TRBJ1-6, the complete variable domain reads KAGVTQTPRYLIKTRGQQVTLSCSPISGHRSVSWYQQTPGQGLQFLFEYFSETQRNKGNFPGRFSGRQFSNSRSEMNVSTLELGDSALYLCASSQSGTGRHFGNGTRLTVT.

This clonotype was picked up a small number of times. The genes are TRBV2 and TRBJ1-5; no clear D. CDR1 is SNHLY, CDR2 FYNNEI, per germline. There are 13 residues in the CDR3. CDR3 coding DNA: TGTGCTGCAAGGGTCTCCGTCAATCAGCCCCAGCATTTT. Protein product: CAARVSVNQPQHF.

This clonotype was seen only a few times. This rearrangement joins TRBV7-3 to TRBJ2-6; TRBD1 matches 8 bases. After removal of 5 bases from V and 0 bases from J, the junction contained 12 bases not matched to a gene. The CDR3 loop spans 19 amino acids. Germline CDR1 and CDR2: SGHTA and FQGTGA. The CDR3 region has the DNA TGTGCCAGCAGCCCCATCCCCGGACAGGGAAGCTCTGGGGCCAACGTCCTGACTTTC. Residues: CASSPIPGQGSSGANVLTF.

The rearrangement joins TRBV5-4 to TRBJ1-6; TRBD1 aligns across 7 bases. Germline trimming cut 6 bases from V and 0 bases from J; bases unmatched to any gene: 3. This CDR3 is 15 amino acids long. Germline CDR1 reads SGHNT; CDR2 reads YYREEE (reference sequence). The CDR3 DNA reads as TGTGCCAGCACCCAGGGGGGCTCCTATAATTCACCCCTCCACTTT. The encoded protein is CASTQGGSYNSPLHF.

J is TRBJ2-3 and V is TRBV6-7; TRBD2 might be the D (5 bases). TRBV6-7 is an ORF for which the function is uncertain. CDR3 length: 17 residues. Trimming removed 8 bases from V and 2 bases from J, with 23 bases in between. In DNA form, the CDR3 reads TGTGCCAGCCCCCCCCCTGGTCAAGCGGAGTTCACAGATACGCAGTATTTT. Its protein is CASPPPGQAEFTDTQYF.

There are a few counts of this clonotype. The chain couples TRBV5-8 to TRBJ1-1; 7 bases are a match to TRBD1. Trimming took 3 bases from V and 7 from J; bases not matched to a gene: 3. The CDR3 contains 12 residues. In germline, CDR1 is SGHTS, CDR2 YDEGEE. CDR3: CASSYDRVEAFF. Here the CDR3 DNA reads TGTGCCAGCAGCTACGACAGGGTTGAAGCTTTCTTT.

This clonotype was counted a few times. The genes are TRBV20-1 and TRBJ2-1; D is perhaps TRBD2 (5 bases). Germline assignment: CDR1 DFQATT and CDR2 SNEGSKA (reference sequence). The germline V and J ends were trimmed by 0 bases and 2 bases, with 14 bases remaining between them. The CDR3 has 16 amino acids. The CDR3 DNA reads as TGCAGTGCTAGAGATCTGTCTAGCCAAGCCTACAATGAGCAGTTCTTC. Its translation is CSARDLSSQAYNEQFF.

V usage is TRBV11-1 and J usage is TRBJ2-7, with TRBD2 as a possible D gene (5 bases). CDR1 SGHAT and CDR2 FQDESV come from the germline V gene (reference sequence). Trimming shortened V by 0 bases and J by 6 bases, and 9 bases separated the two germline ends. The CDR3 consists of 13 residues. The CDR3: CASSLAVGGEQYF. DNA for the CDR3: TGTGCCAGCAGCTTAGCTGTCGGAGGCGAGCAGTACTTC.

This clonotype was found a few times. J is TRBJ2-7 and V is TRBV2, with 8 nucleotides matching TRBD2. CDR3 size: 15 residues. Trimming cost V 5 bases and J 0 bases; bases outside gene matches: 6. CDR1 SNHLY and CDR2 FYNNEI come from the germline V gene. CDR3 loop: CASSPLAGPSYEQYF. In DNA form, the CDR3 reads TGTGCCAGCAGTCCCCTAGCGGGCCCCTCCTACGAGCAGTACTTC.

The chain joins TRBV4-1 to TRBJ2-7; 12 bases align to TRBD1. With 1 base clipped from V and 5 bases from J, the junction kept 6 bases outside the gene matches. The germline gives CDR1 MGHRA, CDR2 YSYEKL. This CDR3 has 16 amino acids. The CDR3 coding sequence is TGCGCCAGCAGCCAAGGAGGGACAGGGGGCCTCCACGAGCAGTACTTC. The encoded protein is CASSQGGTGGLHEQYF.

This clonotype turned up a few times. The chain couples TRBV28 to TRBJ2-5; D unresolved. V was clipped by 3 bases and J by 10 bases, with 9 bases between them. The length of the CDR3 is 11 residues. Germline V gene data show CDR1 as MDHEN and CDR2 as SYDVKM. The CDR3 is CASSFGLGQYF. For the CDR3, the DNA is TGTGCCAGCAGTTTCGGGTTAGGCCAGTACTTC. The whole variable domain, filled in from reference TRBV28 and TRBJ2-5, reads DVKVTQSSRYLVKRTGEKVFLECVQDMDHENMFWYRQDPGLGLRLIYFSYDVKMKEKGDIPEGYSVSREKKERFSLILESASTNQTSMYLCASSFGLGQYFGPGTRLLVL.

This clonotype was observed a few times. The genes are TRBV6-1 and TRBJ1-6; TRBD1 matches at 9 bases. CDR3 length equals 16 residues. CDR1 and CDR2 from the germline V gene are MNHNS and SASEGT. Trimming cost V 2 bases and J 7 bases; bases outside gene matches: 6. Here the CDR3 reads CASSERWGQGNSPLHF. The DNA of the CDR3 is TGTGCCAGCAGTGAACGCTGGGGACAGGGAAATTCACCCCTCCACTTT.